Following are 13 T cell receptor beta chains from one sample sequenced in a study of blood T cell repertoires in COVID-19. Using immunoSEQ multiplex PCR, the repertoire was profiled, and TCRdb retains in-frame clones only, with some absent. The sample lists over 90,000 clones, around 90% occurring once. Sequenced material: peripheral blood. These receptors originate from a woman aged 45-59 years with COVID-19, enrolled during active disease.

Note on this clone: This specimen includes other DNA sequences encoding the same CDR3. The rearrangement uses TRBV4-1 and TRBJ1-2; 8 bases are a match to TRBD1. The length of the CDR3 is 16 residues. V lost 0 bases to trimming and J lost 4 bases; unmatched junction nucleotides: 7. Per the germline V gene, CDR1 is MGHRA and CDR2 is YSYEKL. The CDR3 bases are TGCGCCAGCAGCCAAGACCCCGGGACAGGCCGCTATGGCTACACCTTC. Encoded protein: CASSQDPGTGRYGYTF.

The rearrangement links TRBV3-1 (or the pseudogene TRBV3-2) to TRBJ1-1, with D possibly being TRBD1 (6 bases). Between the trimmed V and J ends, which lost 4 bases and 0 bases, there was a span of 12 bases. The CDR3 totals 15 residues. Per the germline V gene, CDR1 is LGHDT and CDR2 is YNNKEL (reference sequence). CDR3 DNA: TGTGCCAGCAGCCTCCCGGGACACATGAACACTGAAGCTTTCTTT. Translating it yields CASSLPGHMNTEAFF.

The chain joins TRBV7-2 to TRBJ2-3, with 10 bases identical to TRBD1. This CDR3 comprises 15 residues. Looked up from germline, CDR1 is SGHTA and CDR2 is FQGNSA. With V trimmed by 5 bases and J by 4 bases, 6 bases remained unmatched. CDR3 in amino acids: CASSRGQGGADTQYF. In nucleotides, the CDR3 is TGTGCCAGCAGCCGCGGACAGGGGGGAGCAGATACGCAGTATTTT.

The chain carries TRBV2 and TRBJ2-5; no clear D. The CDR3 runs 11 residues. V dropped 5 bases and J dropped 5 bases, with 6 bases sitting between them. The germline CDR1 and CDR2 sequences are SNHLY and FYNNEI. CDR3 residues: CASSKEETQYF. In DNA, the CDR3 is TGTGCCAGCAGTAAGGAGGAGACCCAGTACTTC. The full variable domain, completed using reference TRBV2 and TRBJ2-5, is EPEVTQTPSHQVTQMGQEVILRCVPISNHLYFYWYRQILGQKVEFLVSFYNNEISEKSEIFDDQFSVERPDGSNFTLKIRSTKLEDSAMYFCASSKEETQYFGPGTRLLVL.

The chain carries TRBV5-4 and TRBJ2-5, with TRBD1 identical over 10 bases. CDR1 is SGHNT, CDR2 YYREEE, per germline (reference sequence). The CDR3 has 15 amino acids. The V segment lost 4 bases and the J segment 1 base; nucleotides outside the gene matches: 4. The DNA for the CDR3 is TGTGCCAGCAGCCCGGACAGGGGGGGCCAAGAGACCCAGTACTTC. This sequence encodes CASSPDRGGQETQYF.

CDR3 coding DNA: TGTGCCAGCAGTTTAAGTCGGGGGAGGACAGATACGCAGTATTTT. Translating it yields CASSLSRGRTDTQYF. V gene TRBV27 combines with J gene TRBJ2-3, with D possibly TRBD2 on 6 matching bases. V lost 2 bases and J lost 3, with 12 bases in between. The CDR3 sequence is 15 residues long. Germline-derived CDR1 and CDR2 are MNHEY and SMNVEV (reference sequence).

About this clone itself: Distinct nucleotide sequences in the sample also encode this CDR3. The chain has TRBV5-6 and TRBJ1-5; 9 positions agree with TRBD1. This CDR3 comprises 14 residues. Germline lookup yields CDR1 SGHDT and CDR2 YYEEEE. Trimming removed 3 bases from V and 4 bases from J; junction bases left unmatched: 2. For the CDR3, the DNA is TGTGCCAGCAGCTCGACAGGGGGGAATCAGCCCCAGCATTTT. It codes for CASSSTGGNQPQHF. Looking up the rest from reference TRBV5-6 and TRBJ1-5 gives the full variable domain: DAGVTQSPTHLIKTRGQQVTLRCSPKSGHDTVSWYQQALGQGPQFIFQYYEEEERQRGNFPDRFSGHQFPNYSSELNVNALLLGDSALYLCASSSTGGNQPQHFGDGTRLSIL.

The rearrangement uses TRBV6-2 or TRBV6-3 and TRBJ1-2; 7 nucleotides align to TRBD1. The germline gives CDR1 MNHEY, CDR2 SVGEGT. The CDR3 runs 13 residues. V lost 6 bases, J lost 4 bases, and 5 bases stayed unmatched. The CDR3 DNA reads TGTGCCAGCAGCGACAGGGATCCCTATGGCTACACCTTC. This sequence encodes CASSDRDPYGYTF.

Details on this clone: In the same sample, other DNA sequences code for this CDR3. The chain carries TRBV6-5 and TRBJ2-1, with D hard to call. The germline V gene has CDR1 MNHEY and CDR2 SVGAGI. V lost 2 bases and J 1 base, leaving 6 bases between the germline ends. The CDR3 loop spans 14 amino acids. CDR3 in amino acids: CASSYSDSYNEQFF. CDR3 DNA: TGTGCCAGCAGTTACAGCGATTCCTACAATGAGCAGTTCTTC.

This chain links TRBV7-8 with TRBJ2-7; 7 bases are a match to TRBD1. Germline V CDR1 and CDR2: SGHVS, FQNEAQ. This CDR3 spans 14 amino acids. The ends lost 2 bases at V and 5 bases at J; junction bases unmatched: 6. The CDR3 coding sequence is TGTGCCAGCAGCTTAATGGGACAGAGCCACGAGCAGTACTTC. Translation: CASSLMGQSHEQYF.

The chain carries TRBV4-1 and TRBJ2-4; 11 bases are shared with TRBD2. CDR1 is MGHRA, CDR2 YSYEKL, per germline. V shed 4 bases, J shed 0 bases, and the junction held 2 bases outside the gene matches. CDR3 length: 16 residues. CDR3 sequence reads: CASSRLAGLAKNIQYF. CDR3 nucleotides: TGCGCCAGCAGCCGACTAGCGGGGCTAGCCAAAAACATTCAGTACTTC.

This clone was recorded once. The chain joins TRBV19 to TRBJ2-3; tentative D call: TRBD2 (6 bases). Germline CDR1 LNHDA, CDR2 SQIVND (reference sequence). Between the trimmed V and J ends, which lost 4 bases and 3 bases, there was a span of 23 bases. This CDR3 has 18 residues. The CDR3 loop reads CASSTPPGTGPYTDTQYF. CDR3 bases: TGTGCCAGTAGTACCCCCCCCGGGACTGGGCCCTATACAGATACGCAGTATTTT. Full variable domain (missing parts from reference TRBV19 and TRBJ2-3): DGGITQSPKYLFRKEGQNVTLSCEQNLNHDAMYWYRQDPGQGLRLIYYSQIVNDFQKGDIAEGYSVSREKKESFPLTVTSAQKNPTAFYLCASSTPPGTGPYTDTQYFGPGTRLTVL.

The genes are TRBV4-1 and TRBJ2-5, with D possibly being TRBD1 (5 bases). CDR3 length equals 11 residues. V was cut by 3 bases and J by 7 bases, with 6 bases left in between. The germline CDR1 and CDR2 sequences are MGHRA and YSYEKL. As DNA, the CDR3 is TGCGCCAGCAGCCAGCAGGGGACCCAGTACTTC. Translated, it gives CASSQQGTQYF.